This passage covers 25 T cell receptor beta chains from one sample sequenced in a study of blood T cell repertoires in COVID-19. Measured with immunoSEQ multiplex PCR; TCRdb has only the in-frame clones, and not every one. This table holds around 250,000 clones, approximately 83% found once. Specimen: PBMCs or T cells enriched from blood (not recorded which). These TCRs come from a man aged 45-65 years who had recovered from COVID-19.

The chain has TRBV6-5 and TRBJ1-2, with D tentatively TRBD1 (6 bases). From germline, CDR1 is MNHEY and CDR2 SVGAGI. This CDR3 is 14 amino acids long. Deletions cut 8 bases from V and 2 bases from J, with 15 bases between. CDR3 sequence reads: CASGWQGNNYGYTF. The CDR3 nucleotides are TGTGCCAGCGGCTGGCAGGGGAACAACTATGGCTACACCTTC.

V usage is TRBV5-4 and J usage is TRBJ2-5, with 8 bases fitting TRBD1. CDR1 is SGHNT, CDR2 YYREEE, per germline (reference sequence). The CDR3 loop spans 14 amino acids. With 4 bases clipped from V and 10 bases from J, the junction kept 12 bases outside the gene matches. CDR3 DNA sequence: TGTGCCAGCAGCACCCAACAGGGGGTGGACGTCCAGTACTTC. As protein: CASSTQQGVDVQYF.

The rearrangement links TRBV6-5 to TRBJ2-3, with D possibly matching TRBD2 (5 bases). The germline V gene has CDR1 MNHEY and CDR2 SVGAGI. This CDR3 is built from 15 residues. The V and J ends lost 6 bases and 0 bases respectively, with 13 bases between them. The CDR3 is CASRTDLPSTDTQYF. DNA of the CDR3: TGTGCCAGCAGGACGGACTTACCTAGCACAGATACGCAGTATTTT.

This clone appeared a single time. The CDR3, as DNA: TGTGCCAGCAGCTCAAATCAGGGTTATAACTATGGCTACACCTTC. It codes for CASSSNQGYNYGYTF. The chain joins TRBV11-2 to TRBJ1-2, with D perhaps TRBD1 (5 bases). The CDR3 consists of 15 residues. V lost 4 bases and J lost 1, with 13 bases in between. Germline loops: CDR1 SGHAT, CDR2 FQNNGV.

The rearrangement uses TRBV5-4 and TRBJ2-5; 8 bases fit TRBD1. Trimming at V came to 4 bases and at J to 3 bases, leaving 2 bases not matched to a gene. The CDR3 extends over 13 amino acids. Per germline, CDR1 SGHNT and CDR2 YYREEE (reference sequence). The CDR3 reads CASSVTGEETQYF. CDR3 DNA sequence: TGTGCCAGCAGCGTGACAGGGGAAGAGACCCAGTACTTC.

The chain links TRBV5-6 to TRBJ2-5; D remains ambiguous. Germline V CDR1 and CDR2: SGHDT, YYEEEE. V dropped 4 bases and J dropped 2 bases, with 9 bases sitting between them. The CDR3 consists of 13 residues. Here the CDR3 reads CASSAELQETQYF. CDR3 coding DNA: TGTGCCAGCAGCGCCGAGTTACAAGAGACCCAGTACTTC.

The chain recombines TRBV5-4 with TRBJ1-3; a possible D gene is TRBD1 (6 bases). Germline CDR1 is SGHNT and CDR2 is YYREEE (reference sequence). The CDR3 has 15 residues. Deletions cut 0 bases from V and 4 bases from J, with 11 bases between. The CDR3 DNA reads TGTGCCAGCAGCTTGGCCGCACAGGGCGGAAACACCATATATTTT. This translates into CASSLAAQGGNTIYF.

This chain links TRBV6-1 with TRBJ1-4, with a possible D match to TRBD1 (5 bases). Trimming removed 3 bases at V and 4 bases at J, with 18 bases between. CDR1 is MNHNS, CDR2 SASEGT, per germline. This CDR3 is built from 17 residues. The CDR3 nucleotides are TGTGCCAGCAGTGAGAGCTCTGCCGACAGCCTTAATGAAAAACTGTTTTTT. Protein: CASSESSADSLNEKLFF.

This sequence joins TRBV5-1 and TRBJ2-5; possible D gene TRBD1, 6 bases. Germline values: CDR1 SGHRS, CDR2 YFSETQ. Trimming removed 3 bases at V and 1 base at J, with 10 bases between. There are 14 residues in the CDR3. The CDR3 nucleotides are TGCGCCAGCAGCTATGGACAGTCCCAAGAGACCCAGTACTTC. Its protein is CASSYGQSQETQYF.

This CDR3 is CASSQGQSYNEQFF. In DNA form, the CDR3 reads TGTGCCAGCTCTCAGGGACAGTCCTACAATGAGCAGTTCTTC. V and J are TRBV11-3 and TRBJ2-1; TRBD1 matches 7 bases. The V gene end was trimmed by 8 bases and the J gene end by 1 base; junction bases not matched to a gene: 5. The CDR3 loop spans 14 amino acids. Per the germline V gene, CDR1 is SGHNT and CDR2 is YENEEA.

V usage is TRBV10-3 and J usage is TRBJ2-7, with 14 bases that match TRBD2. The CDR3 extends over 17 amino acids. Germline V lookup: CDR1 ENHRY, CDR2 SYGVKD. The V gene end was trimmed by 4 bases and the J gene end by 5 bases; junction bases not matched to a gene: 10. In DNA, the CDR3 is TGTGCCATCAGTGCCGGACTAGCGGGAGGCAGCATGAACGAGCAGTACTTC. Translated: CAISAGLAGGSMNEQYF.

The V call is TRBV11-3, the J call TRBJ2-1, with 7 bases that match TRBD2. In germline, CDR1 is SGHNT, CDR2 YENEEA. This CDR3 comprises 16 residues. V gave up 1 base and J gave up 7 bases; unmatched junction bases: 10. Here the CDR3 DNA reads TGTGCCAGCAGCTTAGCCGGTCTAGCGGTGAATAATGAGCAGTTCTTC. It codes for CASSLAGLAVNNEQFF.

This clone has more than one count but fewer than ten. CDR3 in amino acids: CASSQTSGGQETQYF. CDR3 nucleotides: TGTGCCAGCTCACAGACTAGCGGGGGACAAGAGACCCAGTACTTC. The chain joins TRBV18 to TRBJ2-5; TRBD2 agrees at 12 bases. The CDR3 is made up of 15 amino acids. The ends lost 4 bases at V and 2 bases at J; junction bases unmatched: 2. In germline, CDR1 is KGHSH, CDR2 LQKENI.

This chain connects TRBV18 to TRBJ2-1; weak D call: TRBD2 (5 bases). The length of the CDR3 is 16 residues. The V gene's germline CDR1 is KGHSH and CDR2 LQKENI. V dropped 3 bases and J dropped 6 bases, with 18 bases sitting between them. The CDR3 coding sequence is TGTGCCAGCTCACCCTTTGAGGGAACCATCGTCAATGAGCAGTTCTTC. As protein: CASSPFEGTIVNEQFF.

The rearrangement uses TRBV4-1 and TRBJ1-2; the match to TRBD1 covers 11 bases. Losses at the gene ends were 2 bases for V and 8 bases for J; bases not matched to a gene: 10. The V gene's germline CDR1 is MGHRA and CDR2 YSYEKL. This CDR3 contains 16 residues. The DNA for the CDR3 is TGCGCCAGCAGCCAAATAGGGACAGGGGGAGCCTACGGCTACACCTTC. As protein: CASSQIGTGGAYGYTF.

The chain is built from TRBV5-1 and TRBJ2-7; 9 bases agree with TRBD2. V lost 0 bases and J lost 4; bases outside the gene matches: 5. The V gene's germline CDR1 is SGHRS and CDR2 YFSETQ. The CDR3 runs to 15 residues. The CDR3 loop is CASSLGSGSKYEQYF. Here the CDR3 DNA reads TGCGCCAGCAGCTTGGGTAGCGGGAGTAAATACGAGCAGTACTTC. Supplemented by reference TRBV5-1 and TRBJ2-7, the full variable domain reads KAGVTQTPRYLIKTRGQQVTLSCSPISGHRSVSWYQQTPGQGLQFLFEYFSETQRNKGNFPGRFSGRQFSNSRSEMNVSTLELGDSALYLCASSLGSGSKYEQYFGPGTRLTVT.

The chain recombines TRBV7-3 with TRBJ2-3; 12 bases agree with TRBD2. This CDR3 is 15 amino acids long. V lost 3 bases to trimming and J lost 9 bases; unmatched junction nucleotides: 7. Looked up from germline, CDR1 is SGHTA and CDR2 is FQGTGA. The CDR3 is CASSFRLAGVETQYF. Here the CDR3 DNA reads TGTGCCAGCAGCTTCCGACTAGCGGGAGTGGAAACGCAGTATTTT.

The chain carries TRBV9 and TRBJ1-1; TRBD1 might be the D (5 bases). In germline, CDR1 is SGDLS, CDR2 YYNGEE. V shed 0 bases and J shed 3 bases, with 12 bases lying between them. This CDR3 comprises 15 residues. CDR3 residues: CASSVGGPVDTEAFF. CDR3 sequence (DNA): TGTGCCAGCAGCGTAGGGGGCCCGGTGGACACTGAAGCTTTCTTT.

This chain connects TRBV12-5 to TRBJ1-1; D is unclear. CDR1 is LGHNT, CDR2 FRNRAP, per germline. This CDR3 contains 16 residues. V shed 0 bases and J shed 3 bases, with 14 bases lying between them. The CDR3 spells CASGLVRWPRDTEAFF. Written as DNA, the CDR3 is TGTGCTAGTGGTTTGGTACGGTGGCCTCGGGACACTGAAGCTTTCTTT.

The J gene is TRBJ2-2, the V gene TRBV7-8; tentatively, D is TRBD1 (6 bases). Germline assignment: CDR1 SGHVS and CDR2 FQNEAQ. CDR3 length: 13 residues. V lost 8 bases and J lost 0, with 7 bases in between. CDR3: CASGGTNTGELFF. CDR3 DNA sequence: TGTGCCAGCGGGGGCACGAACACCGGGGAGCTGTTTTTT.

This chain joins TRBV3-1 (or the pseudogene TRBV3-2) and TRBJ2-6; D unclear. Germline CDR1 LGHDT, CDR2 YNNKEL (reference sequence). V lost 2 bases to trimming and J lost 0 bases, with 8 bases between them. There are 16 residues in the CDR3. Here the CDR3 DNA reads TGTGCCAGCAGCCAATCTATCGTCTCTGGGGCCAACGTCCTGACTTTC. It translates to CASSQSIVSGANVLTF.

The chain links TRBV3-1 (or the pseudogene TRBV3-2) to TRBJ1-2, with D hard to call. This CDR3 region has 14 residues. V lost 1 base, J lost 0 bases, and 6 bases lay in between. The germline V gene encodes CDR1 LGHDT and CDR2 YNNKEL (reference sequence). In nucleotides, the CDR3 is TGTGCCAGCAGCCAAGCCCAGGCTAACTATGGCTACACCTTC. Protein: CASSQAQANYGYTF.

In its sample, this clone was seen once. The chain uses TRBV11-1 and TRBJ2-2; 9 nucleotides align to TRBD1. Germline V lookup: CDR1 SGHAT, CDR2 FQDESV (reference sequence). Trimming at V came to 4 bases and at J to 4 bases, leaving 4 bases not matched to a gene. The CDR3 is 15 amino acids. CDR3 residues: CASSSRQGGTGELFF. The CDR3 region has the DNA TGTGCCAGCAGCTCCCGACAGGGGGGCACCGGGGAGCTGTTTTTT.

The chain uses TRBV11-3 and TRBJ2-3; D call uncertain. The CDR3 sequence is 12 residues long. Trimming removed 5 bases from V and 3 bases from J, with 6 bases in between. CDR1 is SGHNT, CDR2 YENEEA, per germline. CDR3 bases: TGTGCCAGCAGCCGCAGAACAGATACGCAGTATTTT. This sequence encodes CASSRRTDTQYF. Variable domain in full (rest from reference TRBV11-3 and TRBJ2-3): EAGVVQSPRYKIIEKKQPVAFWCNPISGHNTLYWYLQNLGQGPELLIRYENEEAVDDSQLPKDRFSAERLKGVDSTLKIQPAELGDSAVYLCASSRRTDTQYFGPGTRLTVL.

This chain links TRBV4-2 with TRBJ1-2, with a tentative D call TRBD1 (5 bases). The CDR3 runs 14 residues. Germline loops: CDR1 LGHNA, CDR2 YNFKEQ. Between the trimmed V and J ends, which lost 1 base and 8 bases, there was a span of 14 bases. The CDR3 nucleotides are TGTGCCAGCAGCCAAGGGGGGGGTTCTTGGGGCTACACCTTC. It is translated as CASSQGGGSWGYTF.